This TCR beta chain was identified in a study of blood T cell repertoires in COVID-19. Turning to the study itself: The analysed material was cDNA or gDNA that came from T cells, B-cell-depleted T cells, or PBMCs.

Produced via immunoSEQ multiplex PCR; TCRdb's table is partial and in-frame only. The data show over 90,000 clones, 70% to 90% seen once. This clone is a singleton in its sample. CDR3 size: 14 residues. Trimming shortened V by 4 bases and J by 0 bases, and 7 bases separated the two germline ends. Per the germline V gene, CDR1 is SGHDT and CDR2 is YYEEEE. The source is a human donor in a cohort sampled during active COVID-19. Sequencing input: peripheral blood. This chain connects TRBV5-6 to TRBJ2-2, with D perhaps TRBD1 (5 bases). The CDR3: CASSAGTNTGELFF. The CDR3, as DNA: TGTGCCAGCAGCGCAGGGACGAACACCGGGGAGCTGTTTTTT. The full variable domain, with the rest looked up from reference TRBV5-6 and TRBJ2-2, is DAGVTQSPTHLIKTRGQQVTLRCSPKSGHDTVSWYQQALGQGPQFIFQYYEEEERQRGNFPDRFSGHQFPNYSSELNVNALLLGDSALYLCASSAGTNTGELFFGEGSRLTVL.